The clone carrying this T cell receptor beta chain appeared many times. This sample's TCRbeta library carried unique molecular identifier barcodes. Each CDR3 protein gets one entry after TCRdb re-called the PCR reads with MiXCR. The repertoire holds about 480,000 distinct CDR3 sequences, around 12% seen once, with roughly 5.4% in the top ten. The entry originates in a study of T-cell reconstitution after alpha-beta-depleted transplantation in children. The sequence was collected from a human donor who donated a stem cell graft to a child with combined immunodeficiency. The sequences come from PBMCs from the stem cell graft donor, collected from the stem cell graft.

Written as DNA, the CDR3 is TGTGCCAGCAGCTACAGGGGCGCTTACGAGCAGTACTTC. It is translated as CASSYRGAYEQYF. The chain couples TRBV3-1 to TRBJ2-7, with 7 bases aligning to TRBD1. After removal of 5 bases from V and 4 bases from J, the junction contained 5 bases not matched to a gene. The CDR3 is made up of 13 amino acids. In germline, CDR1 is LGHDT, CDR2 YNNKEL (reference sequence).